This T cell receptor (beta chain) originates from a study of CD8 T cells in ankylosing spondylitis. TCRdb independently ran MiXCR on the 5' RACE reads; one entry per CDR3 protein. The sample includes approximately 40,000 distinct CDR3 sequences, 4.5% to 6% of them seen just once. This clonotype was picked up many times. From germline, CDR1 is SQVTM and CDR2 ANQGSEA. The V and J ends lost 7 bases and 0 bases respectively, with 19 bases between them. The CDR3 extends over 16 amino acids. The sample taken for sequencing was blood, either unsorted or a sorted T cell fraction (not recorded which). This receptor was taken from a male donor with ankylosing spondylitis or in good health (not recorded which). This sequence joins TRBV29-1 and TRBJ1-5; TRBD1 is a possible D gene (5 bases). This CDR3 is CSASTGTDYSNQPQHF. The CDR3 nucleotides read TGCAGCGCTTCCACCGGGACCGACTATAGCAATCAGCCCCAGCATTTT.